This is a list of T cell receptor beta chains from one sample in a study of control samples from healthy donors and cancer patients. Sequenced by immunoSEQ multiplex PCR; TCRdb stores in-frame clones only, minus some. The sample lists approximately 90,000 clones; 70% to 90% were seen once. Material for sequencing was blood. All receptors come from a young man in good health. Each CDR3 is given with its conserved first and last residue. Fields, in order: V gene, clone size, CDR3 protein. Part of the rows lack a size; the others show once, few, many or a class for expanded clones.

v_call: TRBV5-4; clone_size: .; cdr3_aa: CASSFRTSTDTQYF
v_call: TRBV7-6; clone_size: .; cdr3_aa: CASSKGPPGSHEQYF
v_call: TRBV5-5; clone_size: once; cdr3_aa: CASSLVHGYTQYF
v_call: TRBV10-1; clone_size: .; cdr3_aa: CASSSLGLAGYTDTQYF
v_call: TRBV25-1; clone_size: few; cdr3_aa: CASSEGGVRHTEAFF
v_call: TRBV7-8; clone_size: .; cdr3_aa: CASSLDRTALLYGYTF
v_call: TRBV13; clone_size: .; cdr3_aa: CASSRQGLWAFF
v_call: TRBV6-1; clone_size: .; cdr3_aa: CASSEWNSSYEQYF
v_call: TRBV6-5; clone_size: once; cdr3_aa: CASSHRTSADYEQYF
v_call: TRBV5-1; clone_size: once; cdr3_aa: CASSVPQGDGYTF
v_call: TRBV5-8; clone_size: .; cdr3_aa: CASSPGQFSNQPQHF
v_call: TRBV29-1; clone_size: .; cdr3_aa: CSTLAGGTDTQYF
v_call: TRBV5-4; clone_size: few; cdr3_aa: CASSDMGQGIFYTF
v_call: TRBV28; clone_size: .; cdr3_aa: CASSLDAGGNYNEQFF
v_call: TRBV6-5; clone_size: .; cdr3_aa: CASGDNNSPLHF
v_call: TRBV30; clone_size: medium-sized; cdr3_aa: CALSGENTEAFF
v_call: TRBV6-5; clone_size: .; cdr3_aa: CASSLDRVAYEQYF
v_call: TRBV27; clone_size: .; cdr3_aa: CASSPQTGRPTEAFF
v_call: TRBV6-6; clone_size: .; cdr3_aa: CASRTFAGNTIYF
v_call: TRBV19; clone_size: .; cdr3_aa: CASSPRHANTEAFF
v_call: TRBV28; clone_size: .; cdr3_aa: CASSLFNNNNEQFF
v_call: TRBV5-1; clone_size: .; cdr3_aa: CASSRGYRDYSGNEQFF
v_call: TRBV27; clone_size: .; cdr3_aa: CASSWTGVNEQYF
v_call: TRBV19; clone_size: .; cdr3_aa: CATDAGLSNSPLHF
v_call: TRBV3-1/TRBV3-2; clone_size: once; cdr3_aa: CASSGLAGETQYF
v_call: TRBV5-1; clone_size: few; cdr3_aa: CASSRGLQGGSTEAFF
v_call: TRBV10-1; clone_size: few; cdr3_aa: CASSDRGAYEAFF
v_call: TRBV9; clone_size: .; cdr3_aa: CASSGAENTQYF
v_call: TRBV5-8; clone_size: .; cdr3_aa: CASSFRQGGGPQHF
v_call: TRBV24-1; clone_size: .; cdr3_aa: CATSDFGGLGTDTQYF
v_call: TRBV7-3; clone_size: .; cdr3_aa: CASSYHPVTNEKLFF
v_call: TRBV2; clone_size: many; cdr3_aa: CASSGDRDRAFF
v_call: TRBV30; clone_size: once; cdr3_aa: CAWSGISTNEKLFF
v_call: TRBV6-5; clone_size: .; cdr3_aa: CASSYSGTGRGETQYF
v_call: TRBV5-1; clone_size: .; cdr3_aa: CASSLGFSGNYEQYF
v_call: TRBV5-5; clone_size: .; cdr3_aa: CASSLAGVGGYGYTF
v_call: TRBV25-1; clone_size: .; cdr3_aa: CASSPTPGTGGYGYTF
v_call: TRBV7-8; clone_size: .; cdr3_aa: CASSRDRLGELFF
v_call: TRBV9; clone_size: .; cdr3_aa: CASSVAASGNTIYF
v_call: TRBV5-8; clone_size: .; cdr3_aa: CASSWTDGGQPQHF
v_call: TRBV19; clone_size: few; cdr3_aa: CASSTLPGRIPYEQYF
v_call: TRBV2; clone_size: .; cdr3_aa: CASSGYRWSGNTIYF
v_call: TRBV19; clone_size: .; cdr3_aa: CASSLLAEHYNEQFF
v_call: TRBV5-1; clone_size: .; cdr3_aa: CASSFGGTNYGYTF
v_call: TRBV7-9; clone_size: .; cdr3_aa: CASSLRGGVYNEQFF
v_call: TRBV5-1; clone_size: .; cdr3_aa: CASSLGSGAEFNEQFF
v_call: TRBV30; clone_size: .; cdr3_aa: CAWEGTGYSPLHF